This TCR beta chain is from a study of T cell responses to AZD1222 COVID-19 vaccine. V was pared by 0 bases and J by 1 base, with 7 bases between. CDR1 and CDR2 (germline): SGDLS, YYNGEE. This CDR3 has 15 residues. Using immunoSEQ multiplex PCR, the repertoire was profiled, and TCRdb retains in-frame clones only, with some absent. This table has tens of thousands of clones, 80% appearing once. The V gene is TRBV9, the J gene TRBJ2-2; the D is unclear. This receptor was obtained from an adult who received the AZD1222 COVID-19 vaccine. Specimen: peripheral blood, collected 28 days after the second AZD1222 dose. CDR3 region: CASSVGPGNTGELFF. The CDR3 DNA follows: TGTGCCAGCAGCGTAGGTCCGGGGAACACCGGGGAGCTGTTTTTT.